The text below deals with one T cell receptor (beta chain). V lost 4 bases and J 0 bases, leaving 10 bases between the germline ends. The germline gives CDR1 SNHLY, CDR2 FYNNEI. This CDR3 has 14 residues. This sample was included in a study of blood T cell repertoires in COVID-19. Data came from immunoSEQ multiplex PCR; TCRdb stores just in-frame clones and leaves some out. The sample has about 250,000 clones, approximately 88% seen once. V and J are TRBV2 and TRBJ2-7, with D perhaps TRBD1 (6 bases). The specimen sequenced was peripheral blood. The receptor was derived from a woman in her twenties or thirties with COVID-19, enrolled during active disease. DNA of the CDR3: TGTGCCAGCAGTGGGACAGTAAGCTCCTACGAGCAGTACTTC. It codes for CASSGTVSSYEQYF.